These T cell receptor beta chains were read from a single sample in a study of T cell repertoires in cytomegalovirus infection. Their target antigens are unknown. TCRdb itself ran the reads through MiXCR, one entry per CDR3 protein. The sample records approximately 70,000 distinct CDR3 sequences, about 22% being singletons. Sequencing was carried out using PBMCs, sequenced either directly or after in vitro stimulation (not recorded which). The source of these receptors is a human donor in good health (CMV status not recorded). Some clones in this sample may be carry-over from other donors' samples. The CDR3 runs from the conserved cysteine through the conserved F or W. Fields, in order: CDR3 DNA, CDR3 protein, J gene, V gene, D gene, clone size. The D gene is left open where the match is weak. The size field is filled for only some rows; it gives once, few, many or a size class.

CDR3 DNA: TGCGCCAGCAGCTTGGGATCCACCTACGAGCAGTACTTC
CDR3 protein: CASSLGSTYEQYF
J gene: TRBJ2-7
V gene: TRBV5-1
D gene: NA
clone size: few

CDR3 DNA: TGTGCCAGCAGTCCTGACCCTAACACTGAAGCTTTCTTT
CDR3 protein: CASSPDPNTEAFF
J gene: TRBJ1-1
V gene: TRBV6-6
D gene: NA
clone size: few

CDR3 DNA: TGCAGTGCTAGTGACGGTGGGAGGGTTACAGATACGCAGTATTTT
CDR3 protein: CSASDGGRVTDTQYF
J gene: TRBJ2-3
V gene: TRBV20-1
D gene: TRBD2
clone size: few

CDR3 DNA: TGTGCCAGCAGTGGACCTACTAGCGGGTACGCCTACAATGAGCAGTTCTTC
CDR3 protein: CASSGPTSGYAYNEQFF
J gene: TRBJ2-1
V gene: TRBV6-2/TRBV6-3
D gene: TRBD2
clone size: few

CDR3 DNA: TGTGCCAGCAGGGGGCGACAGGGCGATAATTCACCCCTCCACTTT
CDR3 protein: CASRGRQGDNSPLHF
J gene: TRBJ1-6
V gene: TRBV6-5
D gene: TRBD1
clone size: NA

CDR3 DNA: TGTGCCAGCAGCTCCCAGGGGGGTGATAATTCACCCCTCCACTTT
CDR3 protein: CASSSQGGDNSPLHF
J gene: TRBJ1-6
V gene: TRBV7-2
D gene: TRBD1
clone size: NA

CDR3 DNA: TGTGCCAGCAGTGAAACAGGGGGCGGTCAGCCCCAGCATTTT
CDR3 protein: CASSETGGGQPQHF
J gene: TRBJ1-5
V gene: TRBV25-1
D gene: TRBD1
clone size: few

CDR3 DNA: TGTGCCAGCAGCCCCGGGACTAGCGAGAACAATGAGCAGTTCTTC
CDR3 protein: CASSPGTSENNEQFF
J gene: TRBJ2-1
V gene: TRBV7-9
D gene: TRBD2
clone size: many

CDR3 DNA: TGTGCCAGCAGCGTAGGCTTACGGAACACTGAAGCTTTCTTT
CDR3 protein: CASSVGLRNTEAFF
J gene: TRBJ1-1
V gene: TRBV9
D gene: NA
clone size: NA

CDR3 DNA: TGCGCCAGCAGCCAAGAGGGCGGGACCGGGGCCAACGTCCTGACTTTC
CDR3 protein: CASSQEGGTGANVLTF
J gene: TRBJ2-6
V gene: TRBV4-3
D gene: NA
clone size: few

CDR3 DNA: TGTGCCAGCAGCTTCGACGCTAGCGGGGGGACAGATACGCAGTATTTT
CDR3 protein: CASSFDASGGTDTQYF
J gene: TRBJ2-3
V gene: TRBV7-2
D gene: TRBD2
clone size: many

CDR3 DNA: TGTGCCAGCAGCCAGAGGACGGGCAATCAGCCCCAGCATTTT
CDR3 protein: CASSQRTGNQPQHF
J gene: TRBJ1-5
V gene: TRBV4-2
D gene: NA
clone size: NA

CDR3 DNA: TGTGCCAGCAGCCTCCCAGCGGGCCCCTACAATGAGCAGTTCTTC
CDR3 protein: CASSLPAGPYNEQFF
J gene: TRBJ2-1
V gene: TRBV7-9
D gene: NA
clone size: few

CDR3 DNA: TGCGCCAGCAGCCAAGGAATCGGAAGGGGCACTGAAGCTTTCTTT
CDR3 protein: CASSQGIGRGTEAFF
J gene: TRBJ1-1
V gene: TRBV4-1
D gene: NA
clone size: few

CDR3 DNA: TGTGCCAGCAGTCAAATCGGACAGGGGGCGCGAAAGGCTTTCTTT
CDR3 protein: CASSQIGQGARKAFF
J gene: TRBJ1-1
V gene: TRBV27
D gene: TRBD1
clone size: NA

CDR3 DNA: TGTGCCAGCCGCAGAGAGCACACCGGGGAGCTGTTTTTT
CDR3 protein: CASRREHTGELFF
J gene: TRBJ2-2
V gene: TRBV2
D gene: NA
clone size: few

CDR3 DNA: TGTGCCAGCAGACCCGAGACAGGGACTTTCTTT
CDR3 protein: CASRPETGTFF
J gene: TRBJ1-1
V gene: TRBV28
D gene: TRBD1
clone size: few

CDR3 DNA: TGTGCCAGCAGCGCCCGGGGGCAGACCCAGTACTTC
CDR3 protein: CASSARGQTQYF
J gene: TRBJ2-5
V gene: TRBV7-8
D gene: NA
clone size: few

CDR3 DNA: TGTGCCATCAGAGTCAGCGGGGCAACTAGCACAGATACGCAGTATTTT
CDR3 protein: CAIRVSGATSTDTQYF
J gene: TRBJ2-3
V gene: TRBV10-3
D gene: TRBD2
clone size: NA

CDR3 DNA: TGTGCCAGCAGCTTAGAATTTTCCGGCCGGACCAATGAGCAGTTCTTC
CDR3 protein: CASSLEFSGRTNEQFF
J gene: TRBJ2-1
V gene: TRBV11-2
D gene: NA
clone size: NA

CDR3 DNA: TGTGCCAGCAGCCAAGTGTCCAAGCCCAATGAGCAGTTCTTC
CDR3 protein: CASSQVSKPNEQFF
J gene: TRBJ2-1
V gene: TRBV4-2
D gene: NA
clone size: many

CDR3 DNA: TGTGCCAGCGGTCTAGCTCCCGAGGGCAATGAGCAGTTCTTC
CDR3 protein: CASGLAPEGNEQFF
J gene: TRBJ2-1
V gene: TRBV2
D gene: NA
clone size: NA

CDR3 DNA: TGTGCCAGCGGTGAAGGGACATTCTCTACTGGCTACACCTTC
CDR3 protein: CASGEGTFSTGYTF
J gene: TRBJ1-2
V gene: TRBV6-1
D gene: NA
clone size: NA